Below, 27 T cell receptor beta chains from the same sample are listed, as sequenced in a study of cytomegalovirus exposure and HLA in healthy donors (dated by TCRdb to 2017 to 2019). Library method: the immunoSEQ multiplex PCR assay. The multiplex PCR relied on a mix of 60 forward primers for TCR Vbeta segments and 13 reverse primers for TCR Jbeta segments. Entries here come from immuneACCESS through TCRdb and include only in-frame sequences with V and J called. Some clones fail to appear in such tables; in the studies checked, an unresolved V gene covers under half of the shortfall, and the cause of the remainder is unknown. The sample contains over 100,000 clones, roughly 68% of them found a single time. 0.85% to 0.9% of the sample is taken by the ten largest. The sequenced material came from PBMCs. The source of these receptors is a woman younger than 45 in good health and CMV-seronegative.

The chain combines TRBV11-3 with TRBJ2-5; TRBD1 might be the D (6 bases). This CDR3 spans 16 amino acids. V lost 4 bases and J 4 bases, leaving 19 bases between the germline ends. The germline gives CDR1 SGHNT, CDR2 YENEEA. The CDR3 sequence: CASSSELTDRIETQYF. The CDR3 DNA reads TGTGCCAGCAGCTCCGAGTTAACCGACAGGATAGAGACCCAGTACTTC.

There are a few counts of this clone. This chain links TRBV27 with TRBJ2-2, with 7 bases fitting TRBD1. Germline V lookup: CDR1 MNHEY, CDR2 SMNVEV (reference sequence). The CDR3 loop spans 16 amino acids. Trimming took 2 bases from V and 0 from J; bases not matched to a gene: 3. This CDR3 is CASSLHGTANTGELFF. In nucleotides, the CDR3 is TGTGCCAGCAGTTTACACGGGACAGCGAACACCGGGGAGCTGTTTTTT.

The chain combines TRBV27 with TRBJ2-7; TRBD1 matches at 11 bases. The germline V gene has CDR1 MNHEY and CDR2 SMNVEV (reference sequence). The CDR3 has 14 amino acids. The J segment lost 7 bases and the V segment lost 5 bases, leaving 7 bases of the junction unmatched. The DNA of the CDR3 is TGTGCCAGCAGTCCGCCGGGACAGGGGGGAGAGCAGTACTTC. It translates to CASSPPGQGGEQYF.

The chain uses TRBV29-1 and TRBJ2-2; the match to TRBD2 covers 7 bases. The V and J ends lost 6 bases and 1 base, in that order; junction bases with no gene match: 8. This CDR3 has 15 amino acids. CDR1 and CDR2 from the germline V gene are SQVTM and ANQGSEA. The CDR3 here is CSVGGRQMNTGELFF. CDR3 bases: TGCAGCGTCGGGGGGAGACAGATGAACACCGGGGAGCTGTTTTTT.

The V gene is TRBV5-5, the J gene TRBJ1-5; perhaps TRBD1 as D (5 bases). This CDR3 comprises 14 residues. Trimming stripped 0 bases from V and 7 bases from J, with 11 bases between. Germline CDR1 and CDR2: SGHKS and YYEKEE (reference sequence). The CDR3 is CASSLVGGGQPQHF. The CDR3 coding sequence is TGTGCCAGCAGCTTGGTGGGGGGGGGACAGCCCCAGCATTTT. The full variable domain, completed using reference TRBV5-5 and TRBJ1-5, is DAGVTQSPTHLIKTRGQQVTLRCSPISGHKSVSWYQQVLGQGPQFIFQYYEKEERGRGNFPDRFSARQFPNYSSELNVNALLLGDSALYLCASSLVGGGQPQHFGDGTRLSIL.

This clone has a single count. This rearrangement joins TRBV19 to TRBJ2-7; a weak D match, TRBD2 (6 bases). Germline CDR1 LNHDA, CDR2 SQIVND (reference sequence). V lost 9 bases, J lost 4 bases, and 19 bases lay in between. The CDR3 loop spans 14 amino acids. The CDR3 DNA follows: TGTGCCAGCAACATGGGGACTCCAGGGTACGAGCAGTACTTC. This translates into CASNMGTPGYEQYF.

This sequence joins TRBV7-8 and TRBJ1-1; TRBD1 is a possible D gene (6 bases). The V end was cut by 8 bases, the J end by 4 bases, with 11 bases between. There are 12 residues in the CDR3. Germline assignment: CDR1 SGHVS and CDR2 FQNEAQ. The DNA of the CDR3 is TGTGCCAGCCAGGGGAAAGGCACTGAAGCTTTCTTT. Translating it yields CASQGKGTEAFF.

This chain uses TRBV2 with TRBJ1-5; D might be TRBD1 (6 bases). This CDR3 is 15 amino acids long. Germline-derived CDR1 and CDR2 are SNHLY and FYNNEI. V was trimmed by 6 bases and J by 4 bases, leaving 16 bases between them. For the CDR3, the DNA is TGTGCCAGCAGGAGCGTTGGACAGACTAATCAGCCCCAGCATTTT. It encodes CASRSVGQTNQPQHF.

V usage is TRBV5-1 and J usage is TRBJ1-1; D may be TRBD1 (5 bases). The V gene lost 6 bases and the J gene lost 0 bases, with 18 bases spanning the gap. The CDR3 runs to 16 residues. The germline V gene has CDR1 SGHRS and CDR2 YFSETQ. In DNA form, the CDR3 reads TGCGCCAGCACGTCCGGACGGGGGACGTTGAACACTGAAGCTTTCTTT. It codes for CASTSGRGTLNTEAFF.

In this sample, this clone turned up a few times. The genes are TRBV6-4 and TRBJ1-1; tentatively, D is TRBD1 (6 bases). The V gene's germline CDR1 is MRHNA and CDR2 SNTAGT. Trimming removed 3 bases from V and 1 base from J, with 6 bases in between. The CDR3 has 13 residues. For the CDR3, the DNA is TGTGCCAGCAGTGAGACAGGGAACACTGAAGCTTTCTTT. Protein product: CASSETGNTEAFF.

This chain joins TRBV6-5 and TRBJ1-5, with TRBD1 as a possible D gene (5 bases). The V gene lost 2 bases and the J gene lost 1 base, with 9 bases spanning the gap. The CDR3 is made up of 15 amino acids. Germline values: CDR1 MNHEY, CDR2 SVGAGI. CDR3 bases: TGTGCCAGCAGTTACGTGGCAGGGAGCAATCAGCCCCAGCATTTT. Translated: CASSYVAGSNQPQHF.

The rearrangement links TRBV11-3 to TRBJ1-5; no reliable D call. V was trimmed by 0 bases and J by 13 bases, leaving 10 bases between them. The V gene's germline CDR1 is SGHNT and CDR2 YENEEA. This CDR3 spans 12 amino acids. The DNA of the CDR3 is TGTGCCAGCAGCTTAGATAGAGGTCCACAGCATTTT. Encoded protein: CASSLDRGPQHF.

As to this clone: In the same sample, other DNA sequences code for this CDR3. CDR3 sequence: CASSLLGGNTEAFF. CDR3 coding DNA: TGTGCCAGCAGTCTCTTGGGGGGAAACACTGAAGCTTTCTTT. The V gene is TRBV27, the J gene TRBJ1-1, with D maybe TRBD1 (5 bases). Trimming removed 5 bases from V and 2 bases from J, with 12 bases in between. The CDR3 has 14 amino acids. The germline V gene has CDR1 MNHEY and CDR2 SMNVEV (reference sequence).

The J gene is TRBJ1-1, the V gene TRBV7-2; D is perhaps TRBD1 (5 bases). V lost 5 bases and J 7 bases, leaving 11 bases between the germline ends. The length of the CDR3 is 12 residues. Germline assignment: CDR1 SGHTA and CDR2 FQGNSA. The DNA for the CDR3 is TGTGCCAGCAGCCGATCGGGGGGTGAAGCTTTCTTT. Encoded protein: CASSRSGGEAFF.

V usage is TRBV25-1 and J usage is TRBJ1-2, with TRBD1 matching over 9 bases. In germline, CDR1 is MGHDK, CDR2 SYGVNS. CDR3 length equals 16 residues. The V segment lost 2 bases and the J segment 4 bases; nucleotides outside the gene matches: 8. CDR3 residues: CASSERGDRALYGYTF. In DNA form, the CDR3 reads TGTGCCAGCAGTGAAAGAGGGGACAGGGCTCTCTATGGCTACACCTTC.

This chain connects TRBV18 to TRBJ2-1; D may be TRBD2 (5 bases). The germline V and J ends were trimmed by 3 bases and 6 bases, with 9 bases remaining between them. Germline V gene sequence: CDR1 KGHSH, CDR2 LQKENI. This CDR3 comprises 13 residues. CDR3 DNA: TGTGCCAGCTCACCGCCGGGGTTCAATGAGCAGTTCTTC. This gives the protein CASSPPGFNEQFF. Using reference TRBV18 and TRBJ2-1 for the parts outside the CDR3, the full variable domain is NAGVMQNPRHLVRRRGQEARLRCSPMKGHSHVYWYRQLPEEGLKFMVYLQKENIIDESGMPKERFSAEFPKEGPSILRIQQVVRGDSAAYFCASSPPGFNEQFFGPGTRLTVL.

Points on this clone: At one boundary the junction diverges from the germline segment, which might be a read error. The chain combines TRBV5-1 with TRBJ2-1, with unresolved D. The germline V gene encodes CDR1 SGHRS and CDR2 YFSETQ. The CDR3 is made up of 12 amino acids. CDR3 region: CASSFSYDEQFF. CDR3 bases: TGCGCCAGCAGTTTCTCCTACGATGAGCAGTTCTTC.

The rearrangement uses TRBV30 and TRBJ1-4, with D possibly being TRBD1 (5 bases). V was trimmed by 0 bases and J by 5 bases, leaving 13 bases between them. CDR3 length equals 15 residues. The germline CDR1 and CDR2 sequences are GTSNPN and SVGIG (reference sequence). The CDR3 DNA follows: TGTGCCTGGAGTGTACGTGGAGGGGCCAATGAAAAACTGTTTTTT. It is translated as CAWSVRGGANEKLFF. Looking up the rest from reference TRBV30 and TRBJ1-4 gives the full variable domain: SQTIHQWPATLVQPVGSPLSLECTVEGTSNPNLYWYRQAAGRGLQLLFYSVGIGQISSEVPQNLSASRPQDRQFILSSKKLLLSDSGFYLCAWSVRGGANEKLFFGSGTQLSVL.

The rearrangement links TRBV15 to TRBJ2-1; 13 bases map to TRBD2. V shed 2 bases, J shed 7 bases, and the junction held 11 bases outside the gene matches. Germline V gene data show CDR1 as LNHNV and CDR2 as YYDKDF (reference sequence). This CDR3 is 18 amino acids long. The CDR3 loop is CATSRWLEGLAGANEQFF. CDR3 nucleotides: TGTGCCACCAGCAGATGGTTGGAAGGACTAGCGGGGGCTAATGAGCAGTTCTTC.

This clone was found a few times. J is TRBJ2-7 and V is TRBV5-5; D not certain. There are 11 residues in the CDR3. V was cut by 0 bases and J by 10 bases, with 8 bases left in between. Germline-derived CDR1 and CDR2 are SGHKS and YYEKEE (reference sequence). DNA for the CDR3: TGTGCCAGCAGCTTGGATGGCGGACAGTACTTC. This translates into CASSLDGGQYF.

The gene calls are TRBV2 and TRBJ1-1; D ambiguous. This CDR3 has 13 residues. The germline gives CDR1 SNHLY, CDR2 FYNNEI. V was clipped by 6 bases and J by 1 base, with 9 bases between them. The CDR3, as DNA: TGTGCCAGCAGCCTGGAGGAGAACACTGAAGCTTTCTTT. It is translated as CASSLEENTEAFF. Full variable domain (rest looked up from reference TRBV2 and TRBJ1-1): EPEVTQTPSHQVTQMGQEVILRCVPISNHLYFYWYRQILGQKVEFLVSFYNNEISEKSEIFDDQFSVERPDGSNFTLKIRSTKLEDSAMYFCASSLEENTEAFFGQGTRLTVV.

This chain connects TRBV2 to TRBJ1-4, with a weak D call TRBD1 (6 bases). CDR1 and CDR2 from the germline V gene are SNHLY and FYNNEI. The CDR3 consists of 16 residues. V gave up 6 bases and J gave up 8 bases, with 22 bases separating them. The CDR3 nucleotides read TGTGCCAGCAGCCCCGGGACAAACTTTAACGAGGAAAAACTGTTTTTT. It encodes CASSPGTNFNEEKLFF.

The CDR3 DNA follows: TGCGCCAGCAGCACCGGGGGGGCGAACACTGAAGCTTTCTTT. This sequence encodes CASSTGGANTEAFF. V and J are TRBV5-1 and TRBJ1-1; possible D gene TRBD1, 6 bases. The CDR3 is 14 amino acids. The V gene's germline CDR1 is SGHRS and CDR2 YFSETQ. Trimming left V 4 bases short and J 1 base short, with 11 bases between.

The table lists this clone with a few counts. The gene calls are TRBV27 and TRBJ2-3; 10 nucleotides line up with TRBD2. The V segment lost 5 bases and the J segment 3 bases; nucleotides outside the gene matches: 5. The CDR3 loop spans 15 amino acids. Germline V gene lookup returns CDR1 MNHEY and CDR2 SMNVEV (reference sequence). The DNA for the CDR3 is TGTGCCAGCAGTCCCGGACTAGCGGTGACAGATACGCAGTATTTT. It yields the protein CASSPGLAVTDTQYF.

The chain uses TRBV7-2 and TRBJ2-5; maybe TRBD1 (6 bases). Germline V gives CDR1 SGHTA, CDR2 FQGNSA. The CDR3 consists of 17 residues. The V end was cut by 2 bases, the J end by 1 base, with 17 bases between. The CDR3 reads CASSLSGWGRLQETQYF. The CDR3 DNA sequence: TGTGCCAGCAGCTTATCGGGGTGGGGGCGGCTCCAAGAGACCCAGTACTTC.

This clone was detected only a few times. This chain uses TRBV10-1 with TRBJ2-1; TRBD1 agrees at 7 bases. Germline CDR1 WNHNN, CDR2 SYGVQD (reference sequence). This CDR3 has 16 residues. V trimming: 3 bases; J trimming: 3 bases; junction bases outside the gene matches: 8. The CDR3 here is CASSDELRDSYNEQFF. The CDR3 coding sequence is TGCGCCAGCAGTGACGAACTGAGGGACAGCTACAATGAGCAGTTCTTC.

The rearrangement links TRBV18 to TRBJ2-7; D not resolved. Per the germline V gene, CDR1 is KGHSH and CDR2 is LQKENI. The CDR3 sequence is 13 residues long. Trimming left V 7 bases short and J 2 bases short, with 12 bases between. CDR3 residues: CASLPTETYEQYF. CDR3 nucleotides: TGTGCCAGCTTACCCACGGAGACCTACGAGCAGTACTTC.